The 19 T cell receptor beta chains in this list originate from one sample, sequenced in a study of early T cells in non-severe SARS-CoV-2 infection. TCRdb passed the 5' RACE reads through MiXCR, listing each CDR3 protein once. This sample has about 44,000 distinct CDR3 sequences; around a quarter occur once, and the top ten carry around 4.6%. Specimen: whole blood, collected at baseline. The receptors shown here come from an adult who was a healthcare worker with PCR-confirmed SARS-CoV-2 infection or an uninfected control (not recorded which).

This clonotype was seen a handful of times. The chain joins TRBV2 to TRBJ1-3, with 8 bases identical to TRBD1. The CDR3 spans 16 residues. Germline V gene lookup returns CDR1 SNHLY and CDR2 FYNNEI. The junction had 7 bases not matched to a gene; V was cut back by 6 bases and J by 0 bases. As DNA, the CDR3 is TGTGCCAGCAGGAGGGGACAGGCCAGCTCTGGAAACACCATATATTTT. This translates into CASRRGQASSGNTIYF.

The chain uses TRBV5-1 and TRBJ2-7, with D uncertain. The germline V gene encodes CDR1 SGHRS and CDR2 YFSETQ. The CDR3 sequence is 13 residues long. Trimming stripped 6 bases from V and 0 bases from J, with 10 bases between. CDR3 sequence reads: CASTGWDSYEQYF. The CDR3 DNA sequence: TGCGCCAGCACCGGTTGGGACTCCTACGAGCAGTACTTC.

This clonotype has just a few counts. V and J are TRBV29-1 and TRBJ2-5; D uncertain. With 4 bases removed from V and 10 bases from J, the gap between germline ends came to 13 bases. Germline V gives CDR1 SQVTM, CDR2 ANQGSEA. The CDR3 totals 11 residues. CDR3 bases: TGCAGCGTTGCTTCCGTCCTAGGCCAGTACTTC. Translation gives CSVASVLGQYF.

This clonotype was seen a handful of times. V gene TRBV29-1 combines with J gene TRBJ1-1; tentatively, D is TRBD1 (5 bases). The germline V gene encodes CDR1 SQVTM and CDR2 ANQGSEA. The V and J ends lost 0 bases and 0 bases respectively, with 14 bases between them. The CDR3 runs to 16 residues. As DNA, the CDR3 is TGCAGCGTTGAAGAAGGAGGGGTCCGCATGAACACTGAAGCTTTCTTT. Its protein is CSVEEGGVRMNTEAFF. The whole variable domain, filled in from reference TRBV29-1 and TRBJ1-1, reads SAVISQKPSRDICQRGTSLTIQCQVDSQVTMMFWYRQQPGQSLTLIATANQGSEATYESGFVIDKFPISRPNLTFSTLTVSNMSPEDSSIYLCSVEEGGVRMNTEAFFGQGTRLTVV.

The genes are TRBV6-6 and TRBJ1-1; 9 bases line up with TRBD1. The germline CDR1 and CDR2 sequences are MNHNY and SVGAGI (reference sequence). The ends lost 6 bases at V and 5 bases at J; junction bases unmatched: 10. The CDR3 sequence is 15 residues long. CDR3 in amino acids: CASRTGQGPFTEAFF. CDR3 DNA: TGTGCCAGCAGAACGGGACAGGGTCCGTTTACTGAAGCTTTCTTT.

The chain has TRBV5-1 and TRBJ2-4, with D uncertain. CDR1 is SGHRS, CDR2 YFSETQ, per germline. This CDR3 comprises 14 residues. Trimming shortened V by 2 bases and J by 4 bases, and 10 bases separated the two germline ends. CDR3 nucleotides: TGCGCCAGCAGCTTAACAGCGAGAAAAAACATTCAGTACTTC. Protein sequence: CASSLTARKNIQYF.

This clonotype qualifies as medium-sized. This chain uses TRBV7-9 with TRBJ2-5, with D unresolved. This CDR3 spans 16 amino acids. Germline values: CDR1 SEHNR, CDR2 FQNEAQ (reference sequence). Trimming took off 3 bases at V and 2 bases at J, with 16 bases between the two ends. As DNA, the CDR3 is TGTGCCAGCAGCTTTCCGCTTTCGGCCCTACAAGAGACCCAGTACTTC. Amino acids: CASSFPLSALQETQYF.

The CDR3 is CASSFSESGYTF. CDR3 nucleotides: TGTGCCAGCAGCTTTTCAGAGTCTGGCTACACCTTC. The chain links TRBV12-3 or TRBV12-4 to TRBJ1-2, with D uncertain. V was trimmed by 6 bases and J by 7 bases, leaving 12 bases between them. This CDR3 contains 12 residues.

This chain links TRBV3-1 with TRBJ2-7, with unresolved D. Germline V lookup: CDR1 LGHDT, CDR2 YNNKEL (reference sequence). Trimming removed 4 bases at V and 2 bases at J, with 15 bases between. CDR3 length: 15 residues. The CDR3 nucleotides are TGTGCCAGCAGCCCCCGTGGTGGGCCTACCTACGAGCAGTACTTC. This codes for CASSPRGGPTYEQYF.

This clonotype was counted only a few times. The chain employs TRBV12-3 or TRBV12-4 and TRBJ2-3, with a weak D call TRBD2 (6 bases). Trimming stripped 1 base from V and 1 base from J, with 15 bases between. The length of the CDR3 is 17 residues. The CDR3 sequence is CASSLGLENSGTDTQYF. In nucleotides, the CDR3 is TGTGCCAGCAGTTTAGGACTAGAAAATTCAGGCACAGATACGCAGTATTTT.

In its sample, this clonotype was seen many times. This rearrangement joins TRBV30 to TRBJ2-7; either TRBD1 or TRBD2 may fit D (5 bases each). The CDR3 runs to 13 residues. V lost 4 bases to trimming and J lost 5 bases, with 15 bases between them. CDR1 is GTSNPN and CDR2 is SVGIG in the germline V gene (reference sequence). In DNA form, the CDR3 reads TGTGCCTGGACGGGGCCTACGTACAACGAGCAGTACTTC. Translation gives CAWTGPTYNEQYF.

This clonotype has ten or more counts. The CDR3 region has the DNA TGTGCCAGCAGTCGCCCCGTGGGCGAGCAGTACTTC. Translated: CASSRPVGEQYF. The gene calls are TRBV6-2 or TRBV6-3 and TRBJ2-7; no firm D call. V gave up 5 bases and J gave up 6 bases, with 11 bases separating them. Germline CDR1 reads MNHEY; CDR2 reads SVGEGT. There are 12 residues in the CDR3.

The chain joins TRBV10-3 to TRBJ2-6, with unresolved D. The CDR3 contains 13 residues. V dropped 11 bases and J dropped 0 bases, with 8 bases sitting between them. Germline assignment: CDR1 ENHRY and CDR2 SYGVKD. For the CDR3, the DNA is TGTGCCTCTCGCCTCTCTGGGGCCAACGTCCTGACTTTC. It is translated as CASRLSGANVLTF.

As DNA, the CDR3 is TGTGCCAGCAGCAGGAACTTGGGGATGGATACGCAGTATTTT. The encoded protein is CASSRNLGMDTQYF. The chain couples TRBV11-2 to TRBJ2-3, with D unclear. V dropped 5 bases and J dropped 6 bases, with 15 bases sitting between them. Germline CDR1 SGHAT, CDR2 FQNNGV. The CDR3 contains 14 residues.

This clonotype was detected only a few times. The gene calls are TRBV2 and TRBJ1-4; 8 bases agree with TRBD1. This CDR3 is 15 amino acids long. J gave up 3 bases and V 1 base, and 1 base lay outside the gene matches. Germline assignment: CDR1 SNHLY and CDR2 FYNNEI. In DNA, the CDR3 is TGTGCCAGCAGTGAAGGGACAGGGCCTAATGAAAAACTGTTTTTT. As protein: CASSEGTGPNEKLFF.

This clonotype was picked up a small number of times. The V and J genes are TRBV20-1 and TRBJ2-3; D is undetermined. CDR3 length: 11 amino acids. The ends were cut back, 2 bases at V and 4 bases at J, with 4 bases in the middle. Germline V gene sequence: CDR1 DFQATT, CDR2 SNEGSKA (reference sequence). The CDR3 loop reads CSARKADTQYF. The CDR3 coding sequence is TGCAGTGCTAGAAAGGCAGATACGCAGTATTTT.

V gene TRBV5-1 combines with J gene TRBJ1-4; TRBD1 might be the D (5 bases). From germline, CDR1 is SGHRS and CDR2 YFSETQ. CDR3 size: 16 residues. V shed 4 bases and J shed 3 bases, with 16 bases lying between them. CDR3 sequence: CASSRSGGMANEKLFF. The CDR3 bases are TGCGCCAGCAGCCGTTCCGGGGGGATGGCTAATGAAAAACTGTTTTTT.

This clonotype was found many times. As DNA, the CDR3 is TGTGCCAGTTCCCTCGGGGGGACTAATGAAAAACTGTTTTTT. It translates to CASSLGGTNEKLFF. This sequence joins TRBV19 and TRBJ1-4; tentatively, D is TRBD1 (5 bases). CDR3 length: 14 residues. The germline gives CDR1 LNHDA, CDR2 SQIVND (reference sequence). Trimming took 8 bases from V and 2 from J, leaving 12 bases between them.

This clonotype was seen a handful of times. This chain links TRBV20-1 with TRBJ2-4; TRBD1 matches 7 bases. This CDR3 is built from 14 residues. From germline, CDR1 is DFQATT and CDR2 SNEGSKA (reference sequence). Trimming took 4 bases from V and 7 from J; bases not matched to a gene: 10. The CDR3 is CSATIQGMLNIQYF. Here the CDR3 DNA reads TGCAGTGCTACTATACAGGGGATGTTGAACATTCAGTACTTC.